The 5 T cell receptor beta chains given below trace back to one sample, sequenced in a study of blood T cells in healthy people across ages. A second PCR, run for about 7 to 11 cycles, used a sample-barcoded 5' primer plus a J-beta primer mix. TCRdb processed the 5' RACE reads anew with MiXCR; each CDR3 protein has one entry. The profile shows approximately 780,000 distinct CDR3 sequences, around a quarter of them singletons. The sample was also reused in another study, on T cells of mothers and their children.

The specimen sequenced was blood. The source of these receptors is a boy younger than 18 in good health.

The genes are TRBV30 and TRBJ1-4, with D perhaps matching TRBD1 (5 bases). In germline, CDR1 is GTSNPN, CDR2 SVGIG (reference sequence). V gave up 3 bases and J gave up 8 bases, with 13 bases separating them. CDR3 size: 13 residues. The CDR3 DNA reads TGTGCCTGGAGGTCCCAGGGCTCAGAAAAACTGTTTTTT. Translating gives CAWRSQGSEKLFF.

V gene TRBV6-2 or TRBV6-3 combines with J gene TRBJ2-5; D is unresolved. Trimming shortened V by 6 bases and J by 9 bases, and 23 bases separated the two germline ends. Germline loops: CDR1 MNHEY, CDR2 SVGEGT. The CDR3 spans 15 residues. This CDR3 is CASSGGMSVGVPQYF. The CDR3 nucleotides are TGTGCCAGCAGCGGCGGAATGAGCGTGGGTGTGCCCCAGTACTTC.

The chain combines TRBV13 with TRBJ2-5; TRBD1 aligns across 7 bases. Trimming at V came to 4 bases and at J to 7 bases, leaving 12 bases not matched to a gene. The CDR3 loop spans 15 amino acids. Looked up from germline, CDR1 is PRHDT and CDR2 is FYEKMQ (reference sequence). The CDR3 sequence: CASSYGTARAGTQYF. Written as DNA, the CDR3 is TGTGCCAGCAGCTACGGGACAGCCCGAGCAGGGACCCAGTACTTC.

This rearrangement joins TRBV12-3 or TRBV12-4 to TRBJ1-5, with D possibly matching TRBD1 (5 bases). The V gene lost 3 bases and the J gene lost 3 bases, with 9 bases spanning the gap. The CDR3 spans 14 residues. CDR3 DNA: TGTGCCAGCAGTTTTGGGGGTGTCAATCAGCCCCAGCATTTT. This sequence encodes CASSFGGVNQPQHF.

CDR3 residues: CASSELAEATVNEQFF. Here the CDR3 DNA reads TGTGCCAGCAGTGAATTGGCGGAGGCTACGGTGAATGAGCAGTTCTTC. V gene TRBV25-1 combines with J gene TRBJ2-1; D perhaps matches TRBD2 (5 bases). This CDR3 contains 16 residues. Germline V gene data show CDR1 as MGHDK and CDR2 as SYGVNS. V lost 1 base, J lost 7 bases, and 17 bases lay in between.